Listed below are T cell receptor beta chains from one sample, sequenced in a study of CD8+CD57+ T cells in acquired aplastic anemia. Each CDR3 protein gets one entry after TCRdb re-called the reads with MiXCR. The table includes 62,000 or so distinct CDR3 sequences, under 65% detected once. The sequenced sample consisted of sorted CD4+, CD8+, or CD8+CD57+ T cells (not recorded which) from PBMCs. The receptor set was obtained from a human donor in good health, serving as a control. The CDR3 runs from the conserved cysteine through the conserved F or W. Each record gives: V gene, J gene, clone size, D gene, CDR3 protein, CDR3 DNA. The D gene is left open where the match is weak. For some rows the clone size is stated as once, few or many, or as a class when expanded; others skip it.

TRBV13	TRBJ2-3	many	.	CASSLSRGTDTQYF	TGTGCCAGCAGCTTATCTAGGGGGACAGATACGCAGTATTTT
TRBV30	TRBJ1-1	.	.	CAWSVRSGTLEAFF	TGTGCCTGGAGTGTACGAAGTGGGACACTAGAAGCTTTCTTT
TRBV10-3	TRBJ1-5	.	.	CAISDTLSNQPQHF	TGTGCCATCAGTGACACCTTGAGCAATCAGCCCCAGCATTTT
TRBV10-3	TRBJ1-1	.	.	CAVKKGIGTEAFF	TGTGCCGTAAAAAAGGGGATCGGCACTGAAGCCTTCTTT
TRBV12-3/TRBV12-4	TRBJ2-7	many	.	CASSLTLGYEQYF	TGTGCCAGCAGTTTAACCCTCGGTTACGAGCAGTACTTC
TRBV10-3	TRBJ2-1	.	.	CAISVEVAHNEQFF	TGTGCCATCAGCGTTGAGGTAGCACACAATGAGCAGTTCTTC
TRBV12-3/TRBV12-4	TRBJ1-2	many	.	CASSRPTGLNYGYTF	TGTGCCAGCAGTAGGCCTACAGGGCTTAACTATGGCTACACCTTC
TRBV7-9	TRBJ1-6	.	.	CASSLDSPLHF	TGTGCCAGCAGCTTAGATTCACCCCTCCACTTT
TRBV5-1	TRBJ2-7	many	.	CASSLTWDTAYEQYF	TGCGCCAGCAGCTTGACTTGGGACACTGCCTACGAGCAGTACTTC
TRBV7-2	TRBJ1-2	.	.	CASSASVGYTF	TGTGCCAGCAGCGCTTCAGTCGGCTACACCTTC
TRBV10-3	TRBJ2-1	once	.	CAIAPDTMGQFF	TGTGCCATCGCCCCGGATACAATGGGGCAGTTCTTC
TRBV20-1	TRBJ1-2	once	.	CSVPEGMAGYTF	TGCAGTGTCCCCGAAGGGATGGCGGGCTACACCTTC
TRBV20-1	TRBJ1-5	.	.	CSATITDQPQHF	TGCAGTGCTACAATAACTGATCAGCCCCAGCATTTT
TRBV12-5	TRBJ2-1	few	.	CASGLVPTPGNEQFF	TGTGCTAGTGGTTTGGTACCGACTCCCGGCAATGAGCAGTTCTTC
TRBV12-3/TRBV12-4	TRBJ1-1	.	.	CASSRGNTEAFF	TGTGCCAGCAGTCGGGGGAACACTGAAGCTTTCTTT
TRBV7-2	TRBJ1-2	many	TRBD1	CASSLASGTGYGYTF	TGTGCCAGCAGCTTAGCTTCCGGGACAGGCTATGGCTACACCTTC
TRBV29-1	TRBJ1-3	once	.	CSVASGESSGNTIYF	TGCAGCGTTGCCTCGGGGGAGAGCTCTGGAAACACCATATATTTT
TRBV12-3/TRBV12-4	TRBJ2-5	.	.	CASSNSETQYF	TGTGCCAGCAGTAACTCGGAGACCCAGTACTTC
TRBV12-3/TRBV12-4	TRBJ1-1	many	.	CASSGLEGEGTEAFF	TGTGCCAGCAGCGGTTTGGAGGGGGAAGGAACTGAAGCTTTCTTT
TRBV11-2	TRBJ2-7	many	.	CASSLGGRGYEQYF	TGTGCCAGCAGCTTAGGGGGGAGAGGCTACGAGCAGTACTTC
TRBV15	TRBJ2-7	.	TRBD1	CATSSGTVFNEQYF	TGTGCCACCAGCTCCGGGACAGTTTTCAACGAGCAGTACTTC
TRBV2	TRBJ2-7	few	TRBD1	CASRRTGVNEQYF	TGTGCCAGCAGGCGGACAGGGGTGAACGAGCAGTACTTC
TRBV15	TRBJ1-5	.	.	CATSRGVEAPQHF	TGTGCCACCAGCAGAGGTGTCGAGGCGCCCCAGCATTTT
TRBV19	TRBJ1-2	.	.	CASGIAAGEYGYTF	TGTGCCAGTGGTATAGCGGCAGGGGAATATGGCTACACCTTC
TRBV12-3/TRBV12-4	TRBJ2-2	.	.	CASSLRYNANTGELFF	TGTGCCAGCAGTTTAAGATATAACGCGAACACCGGGGAGCTGTTTTTT
TRBV7-9	TRBJ1-1	many	.	CASSWARGSEAFF	TGTGCCAGCAGCTGGGCGAGAGGGTCTGAAGCTTTCTTT
TRBV10-1	TRBJ2-1	.	.	CASSESLVGRQFF	TGCGCCAGCAGTGAGTCCCTAGTAGGTCGGCAGTTCTTC
TRBV19	TRBJ1-4	.	TRBD1	CASRITSGTGNEKLFF	TGTGCCAGTAGGATTACTTCCGGGACAGGGAATGAAAAACTGTTTTTT
TRBV27	TRBJ1-6	many	.	CASSLEYSSINSPLHF	TGTGCCAGCTCCCTGGAATACAGTTCGATTAATTCACCCCTCCACTTT
TRBV9	TRBJ2-7	.	TRBD1	CASSPGGQNSYEQYF	TGTGCCAGCTCCCCAGGGGGACAGAACTCCTACGAGCAGTACTTC
TRBV11-1	TRBJ2-3	.	.	CASSRNGTRKGTQYF	TGTGCCAGCAGCCGCAACGGGACCAGGAAGGGTACGCAGTATTTT
TRBV11-2	TRBJ2-5	few	TRBD2	CASSLGGTREETQYF	TGTGCCAGCAGCTTGGGTGGGACTAGGGAAGAGACCCAGTACTTC
TRBV4-1	TRBJ1-1	many	.	CASSQVRALIRGAFF	TGCGCCAGCAGCCAAGTAAGGGCCCTAATAAGGGGAGCTTTCTTT
TRBV9	TRBJ1-1	many	.	CASSVDWNTEAFF	TGTGCCAGCAGCGTAGACTGGAACACTGAAGCTTTCTTT
TRBV15	TRBJ2-3	.	.	CATSRDLGRGTDTQYF	TGTGCCACCAGCAGAGATCTGGGCCGTGGCACAGATACGCAGTATTTT
TRBV7-9	TRBJ1-4	many	.	CASSTPETVNNEKLFF	TGTGCCAGCAGTACCCCTGAGACTGTTAATAATGAAAAACTGTTTTTT
TRBV7-2	TRBJ1-4	.	.	CASRQGTTNEKLFF	TGTGCCAGCAGGCAGGGGACAACTAATGAAAAACTGTTTTTT
TRBV4-3	TRBJ2-7	few	.	CASSQDTNYEQYF	TGCGCCAGCAGCCAAGACACCAATTACGAGCAGTACTTC
TRBV2	TRBJ1-2	once	.	CASSVGGNGYTF	TGTGCCAGCAGCGTTGGAGGGAATGGCTACACCTTC
TRBV14	TRBJ1-4	many	.	CASSQVSGDEKLFF	TGTGCCAGCAGCCAAGTGAGCGGAGATGAAAAACTGTTTTTT
TRBV19	TRBJ2-3	once	.	CASSRGARDTQYF	TGTGCCAGTAGTAGGGGGGCCAGAGATACGCAGTATTTT
TRBV2	TRBJ2-7	many	.	CASSGTVSYEQYF	TGTGCCAGCAGTGGGACGGTCTCCTACGAGCAGTACTTC
TRBV18	TRBJ2-7	.	TRBD1	CASSPGGQNSYELYF	TGTGCCAGCTCCCCAGGGGGACAGAACTCCTACGAGCTGTACTTC
TRBV12-3/TRBV12-4	TRBJ1-6	.	TRBD1	CASSLGQGGSPLHF	TGTGCCAGCAGCTTGGGACAGGGGGGCTCACCCCTCCACTTT
TRBV25-1	TRBJ1-1	.	.	CASSEYKGIETEAFF	TGTGCCAGCAGTGAATATAAGGGAATCGAGACTGAAGCTTTCTTT
TRBV29-1	TRBJ2-7	.	TRBD2	CSVDLAGVPYEQYF	TGCAGCGTTGACCTAGCGGGAGTCCCCTACGAGCAGTACTTC
TRBV6-1	TRBJ1-5	.	.	CASSEIGVQPQHF	TGTGCCAGCAGTGAAATAGGGGTTCAGCCCCAGCATTTT
TRBV15	TRBJ2-5	.	.	CATSRDGGVTYPQETQYF	TGTGCCACCAGCAGAGATGGGGGAGTGACGTACCCACAAGAGACCCAGTACTTC
TRBV5-1	TRBJ1-2	few	.	CASSPDGQYGHGCTF	TGCGCCAGCAGCCCGGACGGGCAGTACGGCCATGGCTGCACCTTC
TRBV12-3/TRBV12-4	TRBJ2-7	.	TRBD2	CASSLREGEQYF	TGTGCCAGCAGCTTAAGGGAGGGGGAGCAGTACTTC
TRBV6-8	TRBJ2-1	.	.	CASSYAPGPDNEQFF	TGTGCCAGCAGTTACGCCCCGGGACCTGACAATGAGCAGTTCTTC
TRBV10-2	TRBJ2-7	.	TRBD1	CASSGQGTYEQYF	TGCGCCAGCAGTGGACAGGGGACTTACGAGCAGTACTTC
TRBV6-1	TRBJ2-7	many	.	CATLRGHEQYF	TGTGCCACCCTGCGTGGTCACGAGCAGTACTTC